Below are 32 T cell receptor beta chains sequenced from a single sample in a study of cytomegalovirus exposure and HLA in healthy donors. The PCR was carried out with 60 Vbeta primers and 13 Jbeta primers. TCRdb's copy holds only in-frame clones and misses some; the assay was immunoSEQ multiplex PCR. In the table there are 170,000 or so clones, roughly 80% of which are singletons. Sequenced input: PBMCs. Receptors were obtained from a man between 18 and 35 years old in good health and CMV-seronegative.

The CDR3 sequence: CASSSGTGGAGQPQHF. For the CDR3, the DNA is TGTGCCAGCAGCTCTGGCACAGGGGGCGCGGGTCAGCCCCAGCATTTT. The chain has TRBV9 and TRBJ1-5; 9 bases match TRBD1. Germline CDR1 reads SGDLS; CDR2 reads YYNGEE. The CDR3 is made up of 16 amino acids. J was trimmed by 6 bases and V by 4 bases; bases with no gene match: 11.

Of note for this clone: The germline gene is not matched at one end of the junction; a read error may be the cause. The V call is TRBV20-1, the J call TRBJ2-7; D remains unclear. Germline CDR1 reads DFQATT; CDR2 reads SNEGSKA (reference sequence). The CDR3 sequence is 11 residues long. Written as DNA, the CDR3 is TGCAGTGCCTCCGTCTCCTCCGAGCAGTACTTC. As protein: CSASVSSEQYF.

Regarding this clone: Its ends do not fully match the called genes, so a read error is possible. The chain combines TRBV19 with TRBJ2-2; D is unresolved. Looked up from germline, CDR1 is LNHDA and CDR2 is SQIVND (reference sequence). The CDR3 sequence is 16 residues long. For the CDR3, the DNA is TGTGCCAGTAGCGCCCCAAATTCCGCGAACCCCGGGGAGCTGTTTTTT. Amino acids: CASSAPNSANPGELFF.

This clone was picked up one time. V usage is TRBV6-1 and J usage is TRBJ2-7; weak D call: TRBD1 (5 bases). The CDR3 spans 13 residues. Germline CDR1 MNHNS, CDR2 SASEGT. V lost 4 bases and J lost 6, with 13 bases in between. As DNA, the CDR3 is TGTGCCAGCAGTGCTCCAGGGTTGCTCGAGCAGTACTTC. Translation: CASSAPGLLEQYF.

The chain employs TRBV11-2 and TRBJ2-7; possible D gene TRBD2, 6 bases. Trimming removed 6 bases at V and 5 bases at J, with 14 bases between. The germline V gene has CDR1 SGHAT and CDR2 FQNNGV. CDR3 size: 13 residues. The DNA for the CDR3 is TGTGCCAGCAGGGAGGGGCTACGAAACGAGCAGTACTTC. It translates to CASREGLRNEQYF.

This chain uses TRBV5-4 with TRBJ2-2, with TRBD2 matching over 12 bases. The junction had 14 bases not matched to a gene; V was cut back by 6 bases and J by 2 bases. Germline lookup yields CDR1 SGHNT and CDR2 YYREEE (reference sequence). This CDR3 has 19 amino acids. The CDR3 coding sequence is TGTGCCAGCACCCCACAGGGGTCCGGACTAGCGGGAAACACCGGGGAGCTGTTTTTT. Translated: CASTPQGSGLAGNTGELFF. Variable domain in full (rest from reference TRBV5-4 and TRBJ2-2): ETGVTQSPTHLIKTRGQQVTLRCSSQSGHNTVSWYQQALGQGPQFIFQYYREEENGRGNFPPRFSGLQFPNYSSELNVNALELDDSALYLCASTPQGSGLAGNTGELFFGEGSRLTVL.

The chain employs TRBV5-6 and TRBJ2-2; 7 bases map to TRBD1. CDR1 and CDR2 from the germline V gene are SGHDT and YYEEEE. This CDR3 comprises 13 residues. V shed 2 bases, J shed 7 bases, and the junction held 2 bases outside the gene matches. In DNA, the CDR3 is TGTGCCAGCAGCTTAACAGGGGACGGGGAGCTGTTTTTT. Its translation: CASSLTGDGELFF.

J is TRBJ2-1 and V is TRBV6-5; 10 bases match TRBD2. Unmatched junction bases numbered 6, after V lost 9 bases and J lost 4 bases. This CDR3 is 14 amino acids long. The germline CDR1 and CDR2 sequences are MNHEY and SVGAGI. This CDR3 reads CASTGTSAYNEQFF. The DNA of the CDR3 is TGTGCCAGTACCGGGACTAGCGCATACAATGAGCAGTTCTTC.

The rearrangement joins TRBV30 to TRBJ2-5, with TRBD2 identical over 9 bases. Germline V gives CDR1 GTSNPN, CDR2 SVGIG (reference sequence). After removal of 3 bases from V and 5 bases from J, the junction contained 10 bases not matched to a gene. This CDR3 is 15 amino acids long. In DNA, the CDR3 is TGTGCCTGGAGAGCAGGGCGGGGGGGCCGGGAGACCCAGTACTTC. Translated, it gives CAWRAGRGGRETQYF. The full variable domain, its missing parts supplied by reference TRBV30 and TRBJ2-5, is SQTIHQWPATLVQPVGSPLSLECTVEGTSNPNLYWYRQAAGRGLQLLFYSVGIGQISSEVPQNLSASRPQDRQFILSSKKLLLSDSGFYLCAWRAGRGGRETQYFGPGTRLLVL.

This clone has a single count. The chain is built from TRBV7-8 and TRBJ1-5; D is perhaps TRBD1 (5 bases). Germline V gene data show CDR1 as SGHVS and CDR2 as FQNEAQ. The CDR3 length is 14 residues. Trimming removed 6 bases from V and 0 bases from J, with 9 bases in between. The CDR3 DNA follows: TGTGCCAGCAGAGCAGGGTATAGCAATCAGCCCCAGCATTTT. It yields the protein CASRAGYSNQPQHF.

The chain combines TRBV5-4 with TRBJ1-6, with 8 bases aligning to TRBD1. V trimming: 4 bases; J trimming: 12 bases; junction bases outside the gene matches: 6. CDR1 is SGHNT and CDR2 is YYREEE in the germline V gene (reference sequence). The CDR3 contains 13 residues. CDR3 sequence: CASSPQGGEPLHF. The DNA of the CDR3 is TGTGCCAGCAGCCCACAGGGGGGGGAACCCCTCCACTTT.

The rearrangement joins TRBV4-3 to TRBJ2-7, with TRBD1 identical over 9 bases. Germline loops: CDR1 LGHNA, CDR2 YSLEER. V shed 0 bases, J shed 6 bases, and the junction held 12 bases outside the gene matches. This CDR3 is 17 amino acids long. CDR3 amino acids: CASSQDLQGAPPSEQYF. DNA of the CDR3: TGCGCCAGCAGCCAAGATCTACAGGGGGCCCCACCTAGCGAGCAGTACTTC.

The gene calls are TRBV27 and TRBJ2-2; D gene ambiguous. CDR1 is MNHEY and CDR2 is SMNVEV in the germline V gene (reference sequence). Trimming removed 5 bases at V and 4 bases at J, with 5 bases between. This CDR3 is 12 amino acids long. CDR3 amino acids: CASSPLTGELFF. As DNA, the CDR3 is TGTGCCAGCAGTCCCCTCACCGGGGAGCTGTTTTTT.

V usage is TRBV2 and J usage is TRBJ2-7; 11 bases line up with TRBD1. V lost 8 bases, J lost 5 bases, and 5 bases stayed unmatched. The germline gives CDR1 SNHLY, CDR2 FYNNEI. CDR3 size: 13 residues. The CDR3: CASLGGQGDEQYF. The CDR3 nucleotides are TGTGCCAGCCTCGGGGGACAGGGGGACGAGCAGTACTTC.

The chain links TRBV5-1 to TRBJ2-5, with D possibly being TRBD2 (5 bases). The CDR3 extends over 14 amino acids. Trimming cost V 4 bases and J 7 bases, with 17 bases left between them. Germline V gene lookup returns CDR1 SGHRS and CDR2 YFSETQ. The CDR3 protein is CASSLGYDAGTQYF. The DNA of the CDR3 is TGCGCCAGCAGCCTAGGTTATGACGCGGGGACCCAGTACTTC.

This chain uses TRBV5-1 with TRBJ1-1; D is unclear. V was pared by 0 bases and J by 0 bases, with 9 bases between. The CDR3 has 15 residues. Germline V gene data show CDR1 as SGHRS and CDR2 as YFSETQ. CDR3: CASSLAAELNTEAFF. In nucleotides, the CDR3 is TGCGCCAGCAGCTTGGCAGCGGAGCTGAACACTGAAGCTTTCTTT.

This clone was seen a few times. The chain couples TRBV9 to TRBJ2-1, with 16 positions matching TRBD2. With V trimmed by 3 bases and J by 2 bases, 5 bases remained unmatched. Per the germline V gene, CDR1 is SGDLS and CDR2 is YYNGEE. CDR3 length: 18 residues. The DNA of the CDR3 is TGTGCCAGCAGCGGCCTGGGGACTAGCGGGGGGGCCTACAATGAGCAGTTCTTC. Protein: CASSGLGTSGGAYNEQFF.

This chain's CDR3 is CASRTGIGELFF. The CDR3 DNA follows: TGTGCCAGCAGAACAGGGATCGGGGAGCTGTTTTTT. The V gene is TRBV7-9, the J gene TRBJ2-2; the D gene is possibly TRBD1 (6 bases). The CDR3 totals 12 residues. V lost 6 bases to trimming and J lost 7 bases, with 9 bases between them. CDR1 and CDR2 from the germline V gene are SEHNR and FQNEAQ (reference sequence).

The CDR3, as DNA: TGTGCCAGCAGCTCCTTAGGGGTGCTAGCGGTGCCCTACGAGCAGTACTTC. Translating it yields CASSSLGVLAVPYEQYF. V and J are TRBV7-9 and TRBJ2-7; 7 nucleotides agree with TRBD2. J gave up 2 bases and V 4 bases, and 14 bases lay outside the gene matches. Germline loops: CDR1 SEHNR, CDR2 FQNEAQ (reference sequence). The length of the CDR3 is 17 residues.

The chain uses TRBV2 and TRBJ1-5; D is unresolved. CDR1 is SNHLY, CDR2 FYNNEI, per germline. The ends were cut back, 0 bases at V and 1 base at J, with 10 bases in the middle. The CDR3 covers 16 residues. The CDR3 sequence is CASSEALLGSNQPQHF. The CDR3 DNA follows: TGTGCCAGCAGTGAAGCGCTTCTCGGGAGCAATCAGCCCCAGCATTTT.

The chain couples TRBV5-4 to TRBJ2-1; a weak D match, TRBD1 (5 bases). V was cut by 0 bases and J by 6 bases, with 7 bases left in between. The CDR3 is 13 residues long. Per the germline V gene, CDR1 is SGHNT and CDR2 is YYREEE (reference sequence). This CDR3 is CASSLGQINEQFF. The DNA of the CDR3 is TGTGCCAGCAGCTTGGGACAGATCAATGAGCAGTTCTTC.

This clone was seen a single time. The CDR3 DNA sequence: TGCGCCAGCGGACAGGGGGGTATCGGGACCATATATTTT. Protein sequence: CASGQGGIGTIYF. The chain has TRBV5-1 and TRBJ1-3; 10 bases line up with TRBD1. Germline-derived CDR1 and CDR2 are SGHRS and YFSETQ. The length of the CDR3 is 13 residues. Losses at the gene ends were 7 bases for V and 10 bases for J; bases not matched to a gene: 8.

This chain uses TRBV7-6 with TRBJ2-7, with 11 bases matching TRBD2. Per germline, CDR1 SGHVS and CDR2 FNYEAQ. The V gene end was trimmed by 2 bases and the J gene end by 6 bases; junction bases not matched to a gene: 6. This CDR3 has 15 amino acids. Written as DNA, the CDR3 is TGTGCCAGCAGCTTAAAAGGGACTAGCGGCGGCGAGCAGTACTTC. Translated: CASSLKGTSGGEQYF.

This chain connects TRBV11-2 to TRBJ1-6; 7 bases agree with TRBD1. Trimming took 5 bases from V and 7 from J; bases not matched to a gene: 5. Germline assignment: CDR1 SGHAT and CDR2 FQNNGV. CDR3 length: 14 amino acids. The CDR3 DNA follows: TGTGCCAGCAGCCAAAGGGGGCTCAATTCACCCCTCCACTTT. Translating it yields CASSQRGLNSPLHF.

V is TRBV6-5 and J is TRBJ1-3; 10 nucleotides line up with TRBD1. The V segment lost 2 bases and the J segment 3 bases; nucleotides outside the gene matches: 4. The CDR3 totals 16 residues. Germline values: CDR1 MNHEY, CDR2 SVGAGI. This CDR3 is CASSYRGTGVGNTIYF. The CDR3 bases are TGTGCCAGCAGTTACCGCGGGACAGGGGTTGGAAACACCATATATTTT.

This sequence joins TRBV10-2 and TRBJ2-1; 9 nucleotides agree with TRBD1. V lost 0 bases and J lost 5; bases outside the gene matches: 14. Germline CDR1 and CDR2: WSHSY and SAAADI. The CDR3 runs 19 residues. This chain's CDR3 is CASSESFAFRDRVDNEQFF. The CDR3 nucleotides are TGCGCCAGCAGTGAGTCGTTTGCATTTCGGGACAGGGTAGACAATGAGCAGTTCTTC.

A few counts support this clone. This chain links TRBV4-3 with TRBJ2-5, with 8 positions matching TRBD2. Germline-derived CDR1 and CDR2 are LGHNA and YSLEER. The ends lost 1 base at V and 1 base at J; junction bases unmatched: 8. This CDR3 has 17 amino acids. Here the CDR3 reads CASSQGWTSRGQETQYF. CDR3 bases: TGCGCCAGCAGCCAAGGATGGACTAGCAGGGGCCAAGAGACCCAGTACTTC.

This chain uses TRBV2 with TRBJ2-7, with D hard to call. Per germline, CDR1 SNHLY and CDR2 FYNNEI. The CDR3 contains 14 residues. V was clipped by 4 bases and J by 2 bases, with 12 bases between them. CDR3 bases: TGTGCCAGCAGTGTGAGGAGATTAACCTACGAGCAGTACTTC. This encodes CASSVRRLTYEQYF.

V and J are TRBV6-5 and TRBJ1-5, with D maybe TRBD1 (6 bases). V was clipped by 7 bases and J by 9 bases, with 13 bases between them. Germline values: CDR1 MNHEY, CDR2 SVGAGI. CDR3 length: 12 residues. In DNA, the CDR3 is TGTGCCAGCACACGCCGGGGGGCGCCCCAGCATTTT. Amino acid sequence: CASTRRGAPQHF.

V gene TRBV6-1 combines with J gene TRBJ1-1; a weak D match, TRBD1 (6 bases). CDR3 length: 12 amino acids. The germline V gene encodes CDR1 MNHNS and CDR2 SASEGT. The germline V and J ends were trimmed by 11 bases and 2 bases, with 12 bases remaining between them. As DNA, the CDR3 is TGTGCCGGGGGACACCGAAACACTGAAGCTTTCTTT. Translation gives CAGGHRNTEAFF.

The CDR3 DNA follows: TGTGCCAGCAGCTTGCAGAGGGACGAGCAGTACTTC. This translates into CASSLQRDEQYF. This rearrangement joins TRBV5-4 to TRBJ2-7; D may be TRBD2 (5 bases). CDR3 length: 12 residues. CDR1 and CDR2 (germline): SGHNT, YYREEE (reference sequence). Between the trimmed V and J ends, which lost 1 base and 5 bases, there was a span of 7 bases.

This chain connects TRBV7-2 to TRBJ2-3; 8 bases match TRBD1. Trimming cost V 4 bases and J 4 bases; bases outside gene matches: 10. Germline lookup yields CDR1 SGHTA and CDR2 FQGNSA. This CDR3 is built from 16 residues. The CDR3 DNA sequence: TGTGCCAGCAGCTCAGACCGGACAGGGATTTCAGATACGCAGTATTTT. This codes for CASSSDRTGISDTQYF.